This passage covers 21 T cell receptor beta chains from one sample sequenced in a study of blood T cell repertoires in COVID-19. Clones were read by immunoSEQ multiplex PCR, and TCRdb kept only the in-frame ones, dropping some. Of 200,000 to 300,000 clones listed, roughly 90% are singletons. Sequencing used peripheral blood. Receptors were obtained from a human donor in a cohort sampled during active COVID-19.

DNA for the CDR3: TGCGCCAGCAGCCAAGAAGGAGGGTTCCTGAGCTCCTATAATTCACCCCTCCACTTT. Encoded protein: CASSQEGGFLSSYNSPLHF. V usage is TRBV4-3 and J usage is TRBJ1-6; D gene uncertain. V lost 0 bases and J 0 bases, leaving 15 bases between the germline ends. Germline-derived CDR1 and CDR2 are LGHNA and YSLEER. The CDR3 extends over 19 amino acids.

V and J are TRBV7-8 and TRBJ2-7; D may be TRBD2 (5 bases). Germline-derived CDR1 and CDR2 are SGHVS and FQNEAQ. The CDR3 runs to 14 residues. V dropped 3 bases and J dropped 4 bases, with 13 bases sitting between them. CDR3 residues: CASSLEASGYEQYF. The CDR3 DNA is TGTGCCAGCAGCTTGGAGGCGTCGGGGTACGAGCAGTACTTC.

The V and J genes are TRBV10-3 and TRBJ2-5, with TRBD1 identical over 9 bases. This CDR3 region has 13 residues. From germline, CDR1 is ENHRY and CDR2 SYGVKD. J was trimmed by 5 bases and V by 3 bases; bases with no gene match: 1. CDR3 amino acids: CAISDGQGETQYF. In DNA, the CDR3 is TGTGCCATCAGTGATGGACAGGGGGAGACCCAGTACTTC.

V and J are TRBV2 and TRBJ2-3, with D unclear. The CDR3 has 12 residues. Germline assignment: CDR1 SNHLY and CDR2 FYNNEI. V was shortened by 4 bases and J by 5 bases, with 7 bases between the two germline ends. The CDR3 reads CASSVRGDTQYF. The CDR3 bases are TGTGCCAGCAGTGTTAGAGGAGATACGCAGTATTTT.

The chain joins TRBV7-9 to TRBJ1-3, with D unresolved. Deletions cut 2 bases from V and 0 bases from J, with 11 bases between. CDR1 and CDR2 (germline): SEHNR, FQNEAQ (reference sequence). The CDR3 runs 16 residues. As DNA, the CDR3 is TGTGCCAGCAGCTTAATTCCGGAGAGCTCTGGAAACACCATATATTTT. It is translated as CASSLIPESSGNTIYF.

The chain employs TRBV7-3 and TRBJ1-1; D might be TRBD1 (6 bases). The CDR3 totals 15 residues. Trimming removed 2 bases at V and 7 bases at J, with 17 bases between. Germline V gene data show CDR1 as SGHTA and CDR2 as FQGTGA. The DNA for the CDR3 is TGTGCCAGCAGCTTACAGGGGAGGGGAGGGAGTGAAGCTTTCTTT. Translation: CASSLQGRGGSEAFF.

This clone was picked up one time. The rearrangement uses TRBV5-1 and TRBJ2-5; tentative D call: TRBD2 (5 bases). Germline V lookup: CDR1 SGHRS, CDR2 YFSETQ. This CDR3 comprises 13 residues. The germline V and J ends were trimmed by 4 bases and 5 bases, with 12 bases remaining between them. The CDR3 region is CASSARAEETQYF. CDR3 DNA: TGCGCCAGCAGCGCGAGGGCAGAGGAGACCCAGTACTTC.

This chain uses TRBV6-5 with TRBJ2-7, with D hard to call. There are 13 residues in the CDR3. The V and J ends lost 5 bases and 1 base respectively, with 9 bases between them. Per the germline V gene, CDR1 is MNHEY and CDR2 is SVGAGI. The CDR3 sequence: CASSPQKSYEQYF. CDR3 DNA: TGTGCCAGCAGTCCTCAGAAGTCCTACGAGCAGTACTTC.

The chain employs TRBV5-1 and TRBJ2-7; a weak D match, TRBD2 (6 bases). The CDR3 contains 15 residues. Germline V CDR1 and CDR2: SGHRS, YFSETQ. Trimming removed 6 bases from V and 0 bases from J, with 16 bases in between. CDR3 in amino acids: CASKYTSLSSYEQYF. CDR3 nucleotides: TGCGCCAGCAAATATACTAGCCTCAGCTCCTACGAGCAGTACTTC.

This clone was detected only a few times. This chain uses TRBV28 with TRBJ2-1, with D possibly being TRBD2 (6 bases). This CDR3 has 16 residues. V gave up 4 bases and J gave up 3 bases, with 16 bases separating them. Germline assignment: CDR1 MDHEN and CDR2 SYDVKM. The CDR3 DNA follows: TGTGCCAGCAGTTCGGGTAGGGGACTTATCTACAATGAGCAGTTCTTC. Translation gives CASSSGRGLIYNEQFF.

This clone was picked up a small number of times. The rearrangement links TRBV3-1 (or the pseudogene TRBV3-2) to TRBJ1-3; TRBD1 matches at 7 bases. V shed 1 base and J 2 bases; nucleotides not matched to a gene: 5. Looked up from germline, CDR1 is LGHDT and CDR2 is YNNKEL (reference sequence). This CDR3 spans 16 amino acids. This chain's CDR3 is CASSQATGSPGNTIYF. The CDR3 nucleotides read TGTGCCAGCAGCCAAGCGACAGGGAGCCCTGGAAACACCATATATTTT.

The CDR3 is CASSPEENYEQYF. In DNA, the CDR3 is TGTGCCAGCAGCCCTGAGGAGAACTACGAGCAGTACTTC. V and J are TRBV7-9 and TRBJ2-7; D is undetermined. V was cut by 5 bases and J by 3 bases, with 11 bases left in between. The CDR3 contains 13 residues. CDR1 is SEHNR and CDR2 is FQNEAQ in the germline V gene (reference sequence).

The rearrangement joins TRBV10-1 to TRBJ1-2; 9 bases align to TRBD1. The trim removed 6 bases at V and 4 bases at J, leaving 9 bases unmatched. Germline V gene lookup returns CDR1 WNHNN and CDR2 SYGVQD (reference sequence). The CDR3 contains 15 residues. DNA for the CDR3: TGCGCCAGCAGAACCCGGACAGGGGAAGGCTATGGCTACACCTTC. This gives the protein CASRTRTGEGYGYTF.

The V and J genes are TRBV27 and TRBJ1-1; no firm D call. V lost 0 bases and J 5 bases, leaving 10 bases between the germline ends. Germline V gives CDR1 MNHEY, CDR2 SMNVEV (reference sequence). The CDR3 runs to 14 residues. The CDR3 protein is CASSLSLGRTEAFF. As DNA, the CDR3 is TGTGCCAGCAGTTTATCCTTGGGGAGGACTGAAGCTTTCTTT.

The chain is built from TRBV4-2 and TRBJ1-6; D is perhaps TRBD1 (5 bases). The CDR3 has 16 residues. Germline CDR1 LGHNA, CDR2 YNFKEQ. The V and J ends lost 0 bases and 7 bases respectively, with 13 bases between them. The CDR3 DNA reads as TGTGCCAGCAGCCAAGAGCCGGCCAGGGCAAATTCACCCCTCCACTTT. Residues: CASSQEPARANSPLHF.

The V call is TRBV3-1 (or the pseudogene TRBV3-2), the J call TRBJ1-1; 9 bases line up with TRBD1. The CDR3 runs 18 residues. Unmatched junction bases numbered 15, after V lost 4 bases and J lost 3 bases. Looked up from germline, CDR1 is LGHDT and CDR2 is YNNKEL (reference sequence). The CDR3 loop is CASSPPIWGQGTDTEAFF. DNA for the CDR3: TGTGCCAGCAGCCCTCCGATCTGGGGACAGGGTACGGACACTGAAGCTTTCTTT.

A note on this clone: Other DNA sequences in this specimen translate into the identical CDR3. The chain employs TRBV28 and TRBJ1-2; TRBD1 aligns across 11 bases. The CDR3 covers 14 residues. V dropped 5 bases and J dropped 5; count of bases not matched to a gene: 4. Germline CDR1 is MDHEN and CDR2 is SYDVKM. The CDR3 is CASSPGTGGYGYTF. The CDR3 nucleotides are TGTGCCAGCAGTCCCGGGACAGGGGGTTATGGCTACACCTTC.

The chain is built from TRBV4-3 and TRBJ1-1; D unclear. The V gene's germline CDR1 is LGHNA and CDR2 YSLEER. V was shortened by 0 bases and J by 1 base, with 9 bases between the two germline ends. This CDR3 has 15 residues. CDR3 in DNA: TGCGCCAGCAGCCAAGAAGCGGCGGAGAACACTGAAGCTTTCTTT. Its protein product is CASSQEAAENTEAFF.

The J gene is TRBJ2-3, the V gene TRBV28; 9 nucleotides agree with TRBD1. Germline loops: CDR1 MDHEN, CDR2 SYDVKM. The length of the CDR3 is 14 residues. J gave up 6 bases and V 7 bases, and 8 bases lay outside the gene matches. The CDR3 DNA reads TGTGCCAGCATCACAGGGGGCAATTTTGATACGCAGTATTTT. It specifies CASITGGNFDTQYF.

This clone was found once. DNA of the CDR3: TGTGCCAGCAACGGACAGGGGGGATTGGATGGCTACACCTTC. The encoded protein is CASNGQGGLDGYTF. This chain joins TRBV28 and TRBJ1-2; 10 bases agree with TRBD1. The CDR3 sequence is 14 residues long. The trim removed 7 bases at V and 6 bases at J, leaving 8 bases unmatched. Germline V gene data show CDR1 as MDHEN and CDR2 as SYDVKM.

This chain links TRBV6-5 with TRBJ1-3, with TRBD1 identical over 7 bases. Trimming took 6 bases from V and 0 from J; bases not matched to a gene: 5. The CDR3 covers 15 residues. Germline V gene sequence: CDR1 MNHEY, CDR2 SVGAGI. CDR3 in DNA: TGTGCCAGCAGGGTACAGGGGTCCTCTGGAAACACCATATATTTT. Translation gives CASRVQGSSGNTIYF.